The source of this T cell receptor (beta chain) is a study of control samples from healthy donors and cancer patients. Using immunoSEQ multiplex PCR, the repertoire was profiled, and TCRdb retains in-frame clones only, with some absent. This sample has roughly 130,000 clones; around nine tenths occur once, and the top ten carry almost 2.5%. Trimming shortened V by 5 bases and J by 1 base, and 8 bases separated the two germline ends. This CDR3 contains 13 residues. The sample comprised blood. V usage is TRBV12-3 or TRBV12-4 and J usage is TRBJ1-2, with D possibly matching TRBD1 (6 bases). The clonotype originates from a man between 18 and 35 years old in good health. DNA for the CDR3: TGTGCCAGCAGTCAACAGGGTAACTATGGCTACACCTTC. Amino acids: CASSQQGNYGYTF.